This T cell receptor (beta chain) comes out of a study of blood T cell repertoires in COVID-19. Turning to the study itself: COVID-19 samples, acute and convalescent, were from the United States, Italy and Spain. From T cells, B-cell-depleted T cells, or PBMCs came the material, which was cDNA or gDNA.

Methods used by the authors: Amplification from reference gene primers served as the basis for estimated nucleated cell counts. TCRdb keeps only in-frame clones here, not all; method: immunoSEQ multiplex PCR. V and J calls and clone size are as listed in that table; D and trimming were resolved from the DNA. The repertoire includes roughly 91,000 clones, roughly 84% of them detected once, and 2% sits in the top ten. The sequence came from a man in his 70s with active or convalescent COVID-19. Sequences were obtained from peripheral blood.

CDR3 sequence: CASRQYRDTNYGYTF. CDR3 in DNA: TGTGCCAGCAGGCAGTACCGGGACACTAACTATGGCTACACCTTC. The chain joins TRBV6-5 to TRBJ1-2, with TRBD1 as a possible D gene (6 bases). The CDR3 spans 15 residues. CDR1 is MNHEY and CDR2 is SVGAGI in the germline V gene. V lost 6 bases, J lost 0 bases, and 14 bases lay in between.